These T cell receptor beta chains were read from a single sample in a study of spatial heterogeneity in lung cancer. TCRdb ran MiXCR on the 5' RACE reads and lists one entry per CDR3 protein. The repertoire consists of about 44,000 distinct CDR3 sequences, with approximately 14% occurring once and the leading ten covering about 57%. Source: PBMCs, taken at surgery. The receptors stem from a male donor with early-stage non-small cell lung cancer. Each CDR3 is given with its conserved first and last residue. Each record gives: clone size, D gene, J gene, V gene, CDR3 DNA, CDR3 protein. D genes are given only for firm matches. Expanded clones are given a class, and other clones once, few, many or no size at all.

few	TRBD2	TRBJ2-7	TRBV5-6	TGTGCCAGCAGCTCGGGACTAGCGGGAAGGGAGCAGTACTTC	CASSSGLAGREQYF
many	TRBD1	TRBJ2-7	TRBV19	TGTGCCAGTAGTAATCAGGGGGTTAACTACGAGCAGTACTTC	CASSNQGVNYEQYF
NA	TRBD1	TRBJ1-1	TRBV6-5	TGTGCCAGCAGGGACAGGGGGAGCTACACTGAAGCTTTCTTT	CASRDRGSYTEAFF
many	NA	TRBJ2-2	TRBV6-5	TGTGCCAGCTGGTCGTCCGGGGAGCTGTTTTTT	CASWSSGELFF
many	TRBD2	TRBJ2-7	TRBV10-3	TGTGCCATCAGGGAGACTAGCGGGGGTGAGCAGTACTTC	CAIRETSGGEQYF
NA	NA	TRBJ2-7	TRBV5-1	TGCGCCAGCAGCTTAGGGGGCCGGACTAGAAGGGCTGTAGAGGAGCAGTACTTC	CASSLGGRTRRAVEEQYF
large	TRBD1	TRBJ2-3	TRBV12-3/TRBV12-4	TGTGCCAGCAGTCCACGGGACAGGGGCACAGATACGCAGTATTTT	CASSPRDRGTDTQYF
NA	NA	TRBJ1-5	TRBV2	TGTGCCAGCAGTGAACAGGGAGATAATCAGCCCCAGCATTTT	CASSEQGDNQPQHF
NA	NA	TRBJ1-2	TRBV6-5	TGTGCCAGCAGTTACTCGATGTTTTCCTATGGCTACACCTTC	CASSYSMFSYGYTF
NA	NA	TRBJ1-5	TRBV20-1	TGCAGTGCTAGAGAACAGAGCAATCAGCCCCAGCATTTT	CSAREQSNQPQHF
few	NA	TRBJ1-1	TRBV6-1	TGTGCCAGCAGTGTCGGTTCGGGGATTATGAACACTGAAGCTTTCTTT	CASSVGSGIMNTEAFF
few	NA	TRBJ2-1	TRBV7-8	TGTGCCAGCAGCTTAGTACGAGCCCAGCCCCTCGATGAGCAGTTCTTC	CASSLVRAQPLDEQFF
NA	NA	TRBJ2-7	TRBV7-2	TGTGCCAGCAGCGAAACTAGGAGCTCCTACGAGCAGTACTTC	CASSETRSSYEQYF
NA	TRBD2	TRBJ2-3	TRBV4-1	TGCGCCAGCAGCCAGTCGACACCCGGGGGGGCATCAGATACGCAGTATTTT	CASSQSTPGGASDTQYF
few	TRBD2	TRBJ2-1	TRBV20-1	TGCAGTGCTACGAACCCCTCTAGCGGGAGGGCCTCCCAGTTCTTC	CSATNPSSGRASQFF
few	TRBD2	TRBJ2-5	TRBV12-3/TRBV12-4	TGTGCCAGCAGTTTAATATCTAGCGGGGAGACCCAGTACTTC	CASSLISSGETQYF
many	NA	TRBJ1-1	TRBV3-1	TGTGCCAGCAGTCTCGAGGGGTTATCTGAAGCTTTCTTT	CASSLEGLSEAFF